The 8 T cell receptor beta chains below come from one sample, sequenced in a study of blood T cell repertoires in COVID-19. The method was immunoSEQ multiplex PCR; TCRdb's version includes in-frame clones alone and lacks a portion of them. The table has about half a million clones, 85% to 90% seen once. The source material was peripheral blood. These receptors originate from a man between 18 and 29 years old with COVID-19, enrolled during active disease.

V and J are TRBV2 and TRBJ1-4; no definite D call. The CDR3 loop spans 14 amino acids. CDR1 SNHLY and CDR2 FYNNEI come from the germline V gene. The germline V and J ends were trimmed by 8 bases and 8 bases, with 18 bases remaining between them. DNA of the CDR3: TGTGCCAGCCTGCCCGATGCGGCGCGGGAAAAACTGTTTTTT. Residues: CASLPDAAREKLFF.

The V call is TRBV6-5, the J call TRBJ1-1; TRBD1 matches 8 bases. The V gene's germline CDR1 is MNHEY and CDR2 SVGAGI. J lost 5 bases, V lost 7 bases, and 12 bases had no gene match. CDR3 length: 15 amino acids. The DNA for the CDR3 is TGTGCCAGCAATCGACAGGGGCCCTTTGGTACTGAAGCTTTCTTT. Residues: CASNRQGPFGTEAFF.

The V and J genes are TRBV5-6 and TRBJ2-5, with a weak D call TRBD1 (6 bases). Trimming cost V 4 bases and J 2 bases, with 15 bases left between them. Germline lookup yields CDR1 SGHDT and CDR2 YYEEEE. The CDR3 length is 15 residues. This chain's CDR3 is CASSDDRLRQETQYF. The CDR3 DNA is TGTGCCAGCAGCGACGACAGGTTGCGGCAAGAGACCCAGTACTTC.

The chain uses TRBV7-9 and TRBJ2-3; possible D gene TRBD2, 5 bases. Trimming cost V 11 bases and J 7 bases, with 13 bases left between them. The CDR3 is made up of 11 amino acids. Germline CDR1 and CDR2: SEHNR and FQNEAQ (reference sequence). CDR3 sequence: CAAGDGYTQYF. The CDR3 DNA is TGTGCCGCCGGGGATGGCTATACGCAGTATTTT. Drawing the rest from reference TRBV7-9 and TRBJ2-3, the complete variable domain is DTGVSQNPRHKITKRGQNVTFRCDPISEHNRLYWYRQTLGQGPEFLTYFQNEAQLEKSRLLSDRFSAERPKGSFSTLEIQRTEQGDSAMYLCAAGDGYTQYFGPGTRLTVL.

The chain recombines TRBV9 with TRBJ2-7; 9 bases are a match to TRBD1. With V trimmed by 0 bases and J by 7 bases, 8 bases remained unmatched. The CDR3 sequence is 15 residues long. CDR1 is SGDLS and CDR2 is YYNGEE in the germline V gene. CDR3 DNA sequence: TGTGCCAGCAGCGTAGGTGGGACAGGGTTGGGTGAGCAGTACTTC. Protein: CASSVGGTGLGEQYF.

The chain employs TRBV20-1 and TRBJ1-2, with D perhaps TRBD1 (5 bases). Germline loops: CDR1 DFQATT, CDR2 SNEGSKA (reference sequence). The germline V and J ends were trimmed by 3 bases and 5 bases, with 10 bases remaining between them. The CDR3 is 12 residues long. The CDR3 DNA sequence: TGCAGTGCTAGTATAGGGGCTTATGGCTACACCTTC. Protein sequence: CSASIGAYGYTF.

V and J are TRBV9 and TRBJ2-1, with TRBD1 identical over 8 bases. The CDR3 totals 16 residues. Unmatched junction bases numbered 14, after V lost 3 bases and J lost 9 bases. CDR1 SGDLS and CDR2 YYNGEE come from the germline V gene. The CDR3 loop is CASSAPGTGGSREQFF. CDR3 DNA sequence: TGTGCCAGCAGCGCCCCCGGGACAGGAGGATCTCGTGAGCAGTTCTTC.

The V gene is TRBV11-2, the J gene TRBJ2-3, with 7 bases aligning to TRBD1. The germline CDR1 and CDR2 sequences are SGHAT and FQNNGV. V dropped 5 bases and J dropped 15; count of bases not matched to a gene: 11. This CDR3 contains 12 residues. CDR3 DNA: TGTGCCAGCAGCATCAACAGGGGCCGTAAATATTTT. Its translation is CASSINRGRKYF.